Listed below are T cell receptor beta chains from one sample, sequenced in a study of blood T cells in healthy people across ages. MiXCR, applied by TCRdb to the 5' RACE reads, yields one record per CDR3 protein. The sample lists roughly 800,000 distinct CDR3 sequences; over 45% were seen once. Sequencing was performed on blood. The receptors derive from a man aged 30 to 45 in good health. Each CDR3 is given with its conserved first and last residue. Fields, in order: J gene, D gene, V gene, clone size, CDR3 DNA, CDR3 protein. D genes are given only for firm matches. Where a row states a size, it is once, few, many or the class of an expanded clone; other rows omit it.

j_call: TRBJ1-1
d_call: -
v_call: TRBV24-1
clone_size: -
cdr3_nt: TGTGCCACCAGTGTTCTCGACTCTGAGGCTTTCTTT
cdr3_aa: CATSVLDSEAFF

j_call: TRBJ2-6
d_call: -
v_call: TRBV28
clone_size: -
cdr3_nt: TGTGCCAGCAGTCTGGAACAGGTCCTCCCTGGGGCCAACGTCCTGACTTTC
cdr3_aa: CASSLEQVLPGANVLTF

j_call: TRBJ2-1
d_call: TRBD2
v_call: TRBV20-1
clone_size: -
cdr3_nt: TGCAGTGAGAAGTCCGGGGGGACTTCCTACAATGAGCAGTTCTTC
cdr3_aa: CSEKSGGTSYNEQFF

j_call: TRBJ2-1
d_call: TRBD2
v_call: TRBV7-2
clone_size: -
cdr3_nt: TGTGCCAGCAGCCCTGTTGCGGGGGGTTACAATGAGCAGTTCTTC
cdr3_aa: CASSPVAGGYNEQFF

j_call: TRBJ2-5
d_call: -
v_call: TRBV7-9
clone_size: -
cdr3_nt: TGTGCCAGCAGCTTTTTACCTGGCAGGGAAAAAGAGACCCAGTACTTC
cdr3_aa: CASSFLPGREKETQYF

j_call: TRBJ2-6
d_call: -
v_call: TRBV29-1
clone_size: many
cdr3_nt: TGCAGCGTTGATTTACCGTCTGGGGCCAACGTCCTGACTTTC
cdr3_aa: CSVDLPSGANVLTF

j_call: TRBJ1-4
d_call: -
v_call: TRBV14
clone_size: -
cdr3_nt: TGTGCCAGCAGCCAAGGGCTAAGAAGAACTAATGAAAAACTGTTTTTT
cdr3_aa: CASSQGLRRTNEKLFF

j_call: TRBJ1-2
d_call: TRBD1
v_call: TRBV20-1
clone_size: once
cdr3_nt: TGCAGTGCTAGAGCCGGGACAGGGTTCTACTATGGCTACACCTTC
cdr3_aa: CSARAGTGFYYGYTF

j_call: TRBJ2-1
d_call: TRBD1
v_call: TRBV28
clone_size: -
cdr3_nt: TGTGCCAGCAGGACCGGGACAGGGGAGTACAATGAGCAGTTCTTC
cdr3_aa: CASRTGTGEYNEQFF

j_call: TRBJ2-7
d_call: -
v_call: TRBV29-1
clone_size: -
cdr3_nt: TGCAGCGCTGGGGATAACAGGGTAGGTGACGAGCAGTACTTC
cdr3_aa: CSAGDNRVGDEQYF

j_call: TRBJ1-5
d_call: TRBD1
v_call: TRBV3-1
clone_size: -
cdr3_nt: TGTGCCAGCAGCCAAGGGGGACAGCGCTACAATCAGCCCCAGCATTTT
cdr3_aa: CASSQGGQRYNQPQHF

j_call: TRBJ2-5
d_call: -
v_call: TRBV18
clone_size: -
cdr3_nt: TGTGCCAGCTCACCGCAGACCCGGTCGGAGACCCAGTACTTC
cdr3_aa: CASSPQTRSETQYF

j_call: TRBJ2-1
d_call: TRBD2
v_call: TRBV5-1
clone_size: -
cdr3_nt: TGCGCCAGCAGCGGGAGGGGAACGGGGTCCTACAATGAGCAGTTCTTC
cdr3_aa: CASSGRGTGSYNEQFF

j_call: TRBJ2-7
d_call: TRBD1
v_call: TRBV7-9
clone_size: -
cdr3_nt: TGTGCCAGCAGCCCCGGAGAAGGGACAGGTTACTACGAGCAGTACTTC
cdr3_aa: CASSPGEGTGYYEQYF

j_call: TRBJ2-4
d_call: -
v_call: TRBV6-5
clone_size: -
cdr3_nt: TGTGCCAGCGCCCCTAGTCTGGGCAAAAACATTCAGTACTTC
cdr3_aa: CASAPSLGKNIQYF

j_call: TRBJ2-5
d_call: TRBD2
v_call: TRBV3-1
clone_size: -
cdr3_nt: TGTGCCAGCAGCCCCCAACTAGCGGGTCACCAAGAGACCCAGTACTTC
cdr3_aa: CASSPQLAGHQETQYF

j_call: TRBJ1-2
d_call: TRBD1
v_call: TRBV15
clone_size: few
cdr3_nt: TGTGCCACCACCGATCCGGGACAGATTAACTATGGCTACACCTTC
cdr3_aa: CATTDPGQINYGYTF

j_call: TRBJ2-7
d_call: -
v_call: TRBV7-8
clone_size: -
cdr3_nt: TGTGCCAGCAGCTTATTGGCCAGGGGATACGAGCAGTACTTC
cdr3_aa: CASSLLARGYEQYF

j_call: TRBJ1-2
d_call: TRBD1
v_call: TRBV18
clone_size: -
cdr3_nt: TGTGCCAGCTCACCGCGACAGGGGACCACCACTGGCTATGGCTACACCTTC
cdr3_aa: CASSPRQGTTTGYGYTF

j_call: TRBJ2-5
d_call: -
v_call: TRBV4-2
clone_size: -
cdr3_nt: TGTGCCAGCAGCCCTGCAGCGGTGGGGCGAGAGACCCAGTACTTC
cdr3_aa: CASSPAAVGRETQYF

j_call: TRBJ2-4
d_call: -
v_call: TRBV12-5
clone_size: once
cdr3_nt: TGTGCTAGTGTCACACAGCCCCGACCCACGCTAGCCAAAAACATTCAGTACTTC
cdr3_aa: CASVTQPRPTLAKNIQYF

j_call: TRBJ2-5
d_call: TRBD2
v_call: TRBV7-8
clone_size: few
cdr3_nt: TGTGCCAGCAGCCTCGGACTAGCGCTTATGGCCCAGTACTTC
cdr3_aa: CASSLGLALMAQYF

j_call: TRBJ2-4
d_call: -
v_call: TRBV21-1
clone_size: -
cdr3_nt: TGTGCCAGCAGCAAAGGGAAAACAGGTTTAGCCAAAAACATTCAGTACTTC
cdr3_aa: CASSKGKTGLAKNIQYF

j_call: TRBJ2-5
d_call: -
v_call: TRBV18
clone_size: -
cdr3_nt: TGTGCCAGCTCACCCCCAGGACAGAGGGAGACCCAGTACTTC
cdr3_aa: CASSPPGQRETQYF

j_call: TRBJ1-5
d_call: -
v_call: TRBV9
clone_size: -
cdr3_nt: TGTGCCAGCAGCCCTGAGGCGGATAGCAATCAGCCCCAGCATTTT
cdr3_aa: CASSPEADSNQPQHF

j_call: TRBJ2-3
d_call: -
v_call: TRBV4-2
clone_size: -
cdr3_nt: TGTGCCAGCAGCCAGGGGACTCCATCAGATACGCAGTATTTT
cdr3_aa: CASSQGTPSDTQYF

j_call: TRBJ2-3
d_call: -
v_call: TRBV24-1
clone_size: -
cdr3_nt: TGTGCCACCAGTGATCGGACCGGTCAGGGGATTGATACGCAGTATTTT
cdr3_aa: CATSDRTGQGIDTQYF

j_call: TRBJ2-5
d_call: -
v_call: TRBV5-1
clone_size: few
cdr3_nt: TGCGCCAGCAGCTTGGACGGAATGGAGACCCAGTACTTC
cdr3_aa: CASSLDGMETQYF

j_call: TRBJ2-5
d_call: -
v_call: TRBV19
clone_size: -
cdr3_nt: TGTGCCAGTAGTAACCGCGTATCAGGGGAGACCCAGTACTTC
cdr3_aa: CASSNRVSGETQYF

j_call: TRBJ1-4
d_call: -
v_call: TRBV20-1
clone_size: -
cdr3_nt: TGCAGTGCTGCCGGGGTTGAAAAACTGTTTTTT
cdr3_aa: CSAAGVEKLFF

j_call: TRBJ1-2
d_call: TRBD1
v_call: TRBV7-9
clone_size: few
cdr3_nt: TGTGCCAGCAGCTTACATAGGGACAGGGAAGATGGCTACACCTTC
cdr3_aa: CASSLHRDREDGYTF

j_call: TRBJ2-3
d_call: -
v_call: TRBV27
clone_size: -
cdr3_nt: TGTGCCAGCAAAATCGCCGCAACAGATACGCAGTATTTT
cdr3_aa: CASKIAATDTQYF

j_call: TRBJ2-5
d_call: TRBD1
v_call: TRBV7-2
clone_size: -
cdr3_nt: TGTGCCAGCCAAACAGGGGGCGCAGAGACCCAGTACTTC
cdr3_aa: CASQTGGAETQYF

j_call: TRBJ2-7
d_call: -
v_call: TRBV15
clone_size: few
cdr3_nt: TGTGCCACCAGCAGTAAAGGCCGAAACTACGAGCAGTACTTC
cdr3_aa: CATSSKGRNYEQYF

j_call: TRBJ2-5
d_call: -
v_call: TRBV29-1
clone_size: few
cdr3_nt: TGCAGCGTTGAAAGGGCGGGCGGAGAGACCCAGTACTTC
cdr3_aa: CSVERAGGETQYF

j_call: TRBJ2-4
d_call: TRBD1
v_call: TRBV18
clone_size: -
cdr3_nt: TGTGCCAGCTCACCGTATGATGCCGGGACAGGGAAAAACATTCAGTACTTC
cdr3_aa: CASSPYDAGTGKNIQYF

j_call: TRBJ2-1
d_call: TRBD2
v_call: TRBV20-1
clone_size: -
cdr3_nt: TGCAGTGCCAAGAAGACTAGCGGGGGGGGCGGGTACAATGAGCAGTTCTTC
cdr3_aa: CSAKKTSGGGGYNEQFF

j_call: TRBJ1-5
d_call: -
v_call: TRBV6-5
clone_size: -
cdr3_nt: TGTGCCAGCAGTACGTCCCGGGACTTCAGGCCCCAGCATTTT
cdr3_aa: CASSTSRDFRPQHF

j_call: TRBJ2-5
d_call: TRBD1
v_call: TRBV6-1
clone_size: -
cdr3_nt: TGTGCCAGCAGAGGACAGGCCGGGGAGACCCAGTACTTC
cdr3_aa: CASRGQAGETQYF

j_call: TRBJ2-3
d_call: TRBD2
v_call: TRBV27
clone_size: -
cdr3_nt: TGTGCCAGCTGGCGGGGGGATTCTCCAGATACGCAGTATTTT
cdr3_aa: CASWRGDSPDTQYF

j_call: TRBJ1-4
d_call: -
v_call: TRBV30
clone_size: -
cdr3_nt: TGTGCCTGGAGTAGTGGAGGAGGGAGTCGAGAAAAACTGTTTTTT
cdr3_aa: CAWSSGGGSREKLFF

j_call: TRBJ2-7
d_call: -
v_call: TRBV28
clone_size: -
cdr3_nt: TGTGCCAGCTCCTTTCTATCCGGGGGCGGAAACGAGCAGTACTTC
cdr3_aa: CASSFLSGGGNEQYF

j_call: TRBJ1-2
d_call: -
v_call: TRBV30
clone_size: -
cdr3_nt: TGTGCCTGGAGTCTGGGGAAGCCTGGCTATACCTTC
cdr3_aa: CAWSLGKPGYTF

j_call: TRBJ1-2
d_call: TRBD1
v_call: TRBV20-1
clone_size: -
cdr3_nt: TGCAGTGCTTCCCGGGACAGGCTTCCCTATGGCTACACCTTC
cdr3_aa: CSASRDRLPYGYTF

j_call: TRBJ2-7
d_call: -
v_call: TRBV20-1
clone_size: -
cdr3_nt: TGCAGTGCTACGCGCATGGGCTCCTACGAGCAGTACTTC
cdr3_aa: CSATRMGSYEQYF

j_call: TRBJ1-2
d_call: -
v_call: TRBV2
clone_size: -
cdr3_nt: TGTGCCAGCAGTGAACAGGGACTAAAGTTCTCTGGCTACACCTTC
cdr3_aa: CASSEQGLKFSGYTF

j_call: TRBJ2-5
d_call: -
v_call: TRBV10-3
clone_size: few
cdr3_nt: TGTGCCATCAGTGCGGGGAAACCAGAGACCCAGTACTTC
cdr3_aa: CAISAGKPETQYF

j_call: TRBJ1-2
d_call: -
v_call: TRBV7-6
clone_size: -
cdr3_nt: TGTGCCAGCAGCCCCTTCCCTAACTATGGCTACACCTTC
cdr3_aa: CASSPFPNYGYTF

j_call: TRBJ1-2
d_call: -
v_call: TRBV20-1
clone_size: -
cdr3_nt: TGCAGTGCTAAATCTTCCACCAACTATGGCTACACCTTC
cdr3_aa: CSAKSSTNYGYTF

j_call: TRBJ2-7
d_call: -
v_call: TRBV6-1
clone_size: -
cdr3_nt: TGTGCCAGCAGTGGGCAAAGAATCCCGTACGAGCAGTACTTC
cdr3_aa: CASSGQRIPYEQYF

j_call: TRBJ1-6
d_call: -
v_call: TRBV20-1
clone_size: -
cdr3_nt: TGCAGTGCTAGGCGGGACAAGGGGTCACCCCTCCACTTT
cdr3_aa: CSARRDKGSPLHF

j_call: TRBJ2-7
d_call: -
v_call: TRBV6-2/TRBV6-3
clone_size: -
cdr3_nt: TGTGCCACCGCGAGGGGAGGTTCTTTGTACGAGCAGTACTTC
cdr3_aa: CATARGGSLYEQYF

j_call: TRBJ2-7
d_call: TRBD1
v_call: TRBV10-3
clone_size: -
cdr3_nt: TGTGCCATCAGTGGGACGGGACAGTCTAACGAGCAGTACTTC
cdr3_aa: CAISGTGQSNEQYF

j_call: TRBJ2-5
d_call: TRBD2
v_call: TRBV7-9
clone_size: few
cdr3_nt: TGTGCCAGCAGCGTTAGCGGGGGGAATAAGACCCAGTACTTC
cdr3_aa: CASSVSGGNKTQYF

j_call: TRBJ2-3
d_call: TRBD2
v_call: TRBV7-2
clone_size: -
cdr3_nt: TGTGCCAGCAGCTTACCCGGGCGGACTAGCGGGAGGGACAACACAGATACGCAGTATTTT
cdr3_aa: CASSLPGRTSGRDNTDTQYF